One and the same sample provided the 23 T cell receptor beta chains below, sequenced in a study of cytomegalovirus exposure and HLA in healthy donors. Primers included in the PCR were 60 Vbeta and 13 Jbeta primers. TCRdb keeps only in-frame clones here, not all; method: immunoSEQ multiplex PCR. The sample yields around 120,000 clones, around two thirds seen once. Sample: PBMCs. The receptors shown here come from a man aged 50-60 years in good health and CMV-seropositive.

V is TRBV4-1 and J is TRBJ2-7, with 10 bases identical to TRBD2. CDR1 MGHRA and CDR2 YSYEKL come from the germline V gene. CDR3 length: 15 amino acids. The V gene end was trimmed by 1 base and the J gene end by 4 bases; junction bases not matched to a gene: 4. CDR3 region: CASSQALAGMYEQYF. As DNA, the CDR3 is TGCGCCAGCAGCCAAGCACTAGCGGGGATGTACGAGCAGTACTTC.

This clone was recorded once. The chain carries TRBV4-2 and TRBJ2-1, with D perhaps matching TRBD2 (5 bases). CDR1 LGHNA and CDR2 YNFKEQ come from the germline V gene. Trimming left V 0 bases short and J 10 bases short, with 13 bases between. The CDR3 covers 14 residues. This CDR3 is CASSQEEAVGEQFF. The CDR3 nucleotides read TGTGCCAGCAGCCAAGAGGAGGCGGTGGGAGAGCAGTTCTTC.

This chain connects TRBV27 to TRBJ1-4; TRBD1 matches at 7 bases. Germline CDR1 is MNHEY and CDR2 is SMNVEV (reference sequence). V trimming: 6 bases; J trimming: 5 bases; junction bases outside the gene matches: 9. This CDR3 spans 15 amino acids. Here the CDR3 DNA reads TGTGCCAGCAGCCCGAGGGACAGAATCAATGAAAAACTGTTTTTT. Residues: CASSPRDRINEKLFF.

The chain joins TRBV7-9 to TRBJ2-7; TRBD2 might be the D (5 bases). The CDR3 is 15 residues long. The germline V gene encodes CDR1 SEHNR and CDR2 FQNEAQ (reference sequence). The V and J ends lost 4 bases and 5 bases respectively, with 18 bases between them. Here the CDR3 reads CASSSPPEGGHEQYF. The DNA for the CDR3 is TGTGCCAGCAGCTCCCCGCCCGAGGGTGGCCACGAGCAGTACTTC.

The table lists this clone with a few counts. CDR3 protein: CAWRRDRQTEAFF. Here the CDR3 DNA reads TGTGCCTGGAGGAGGGACAGACAGACTGAAGCTTTCTTT. This chain uses TRBV30 with TRBJ1-1, with 7 positions matching TRBD1. V shed 3 bases, J shed 5 bases, and the junction held 6 bases outside the gene matches. CDR1 is GTSNPN and CDR2 is SVGIG in the germline V gene (reference sequence). The CDR3 has 13 residues.

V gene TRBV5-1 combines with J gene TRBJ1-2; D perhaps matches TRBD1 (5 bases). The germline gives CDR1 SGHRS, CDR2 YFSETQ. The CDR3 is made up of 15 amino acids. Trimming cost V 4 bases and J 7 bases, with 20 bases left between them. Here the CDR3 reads CASSPAEGLPGGYTF. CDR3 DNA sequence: TGCGCCAGCAGCCCCGCTGAGGGACTACCTGGTGGCTACACCTTC.

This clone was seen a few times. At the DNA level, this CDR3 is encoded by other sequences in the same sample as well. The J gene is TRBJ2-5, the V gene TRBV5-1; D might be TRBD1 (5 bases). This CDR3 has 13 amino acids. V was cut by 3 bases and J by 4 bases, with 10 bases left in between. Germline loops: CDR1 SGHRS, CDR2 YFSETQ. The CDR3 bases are TGCGCCAGCAGCTCGCAGGGCGGAGAGACCCAGTACTTC. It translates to CASSSQGGETQYF.

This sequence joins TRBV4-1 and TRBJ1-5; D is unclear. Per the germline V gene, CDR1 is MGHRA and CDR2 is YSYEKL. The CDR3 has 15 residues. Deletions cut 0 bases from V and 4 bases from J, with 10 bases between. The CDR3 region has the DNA TGCGCCAGCAGCCAAGAGTACCTACTTAATCAGCCCCAGCATTTT. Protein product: CASSQEYLLNQPQHF.

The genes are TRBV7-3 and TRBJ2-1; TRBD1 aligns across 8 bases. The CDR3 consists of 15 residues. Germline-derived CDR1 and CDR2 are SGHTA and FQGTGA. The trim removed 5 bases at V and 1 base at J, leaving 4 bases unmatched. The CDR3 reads CASSPDRESYNEQFF. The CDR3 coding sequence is TGTGCCAGCAGCCCGGACAGGGAGTCCTACAATGAGCAGTTCTTC. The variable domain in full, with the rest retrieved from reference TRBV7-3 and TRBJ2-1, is GAGVSQTPSNKVTEKGKYVELRCDPISGHTALYWYRQSLGQGPEFLIYFQGTGAADDSGLPNDRFFAVRPEGSVSTLKIQRTERGDSAVYLCASSPDRESYNEQFFGPGTRLTVL.

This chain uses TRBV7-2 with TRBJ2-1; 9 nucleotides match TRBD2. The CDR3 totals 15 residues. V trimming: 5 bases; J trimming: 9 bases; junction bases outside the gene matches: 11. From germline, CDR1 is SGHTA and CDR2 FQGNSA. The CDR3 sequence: CASSVVGGRAVEQFF. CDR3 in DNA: TGTGCCAGCAGCGTCGTGGGCGGGAGGGCGGTTGAGCAGTTCTTC.

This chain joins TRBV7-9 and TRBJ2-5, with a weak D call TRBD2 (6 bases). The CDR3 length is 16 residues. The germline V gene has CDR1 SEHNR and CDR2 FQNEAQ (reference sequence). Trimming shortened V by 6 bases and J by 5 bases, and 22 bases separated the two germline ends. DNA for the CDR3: TGTGCCAGCAGTTTCACGGGACTGCGCAGGAGGGAGACCCAGTACTTC. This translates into CASSFTGLRRRETQYF.

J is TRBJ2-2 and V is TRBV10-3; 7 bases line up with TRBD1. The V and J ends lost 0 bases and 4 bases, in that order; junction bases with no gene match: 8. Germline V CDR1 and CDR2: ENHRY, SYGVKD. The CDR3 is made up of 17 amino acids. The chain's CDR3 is CAISESVGRGTTGELFF. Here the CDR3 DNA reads TGTGCCATCAGTGAGTCGGTCGGCAGGGGGACCACCGGGGAGCTGTTTTTT.

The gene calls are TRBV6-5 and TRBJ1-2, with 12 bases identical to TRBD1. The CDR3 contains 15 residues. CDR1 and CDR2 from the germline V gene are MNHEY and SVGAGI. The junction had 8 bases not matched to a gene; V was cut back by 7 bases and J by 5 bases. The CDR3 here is CASKGTGGARYGYTF. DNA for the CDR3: TGTGCCAGCAAGGGGACAGGGGGCGCCCGATATGGCTACACCTTC.

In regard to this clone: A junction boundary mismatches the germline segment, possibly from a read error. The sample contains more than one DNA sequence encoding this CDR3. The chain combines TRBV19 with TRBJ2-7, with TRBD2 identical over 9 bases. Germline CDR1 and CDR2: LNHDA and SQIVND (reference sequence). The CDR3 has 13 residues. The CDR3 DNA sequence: TGTGCCAGTAGTAGCGGGAGGGCCAACGAACAGTACTTC. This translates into CASSSGRANEQYF.

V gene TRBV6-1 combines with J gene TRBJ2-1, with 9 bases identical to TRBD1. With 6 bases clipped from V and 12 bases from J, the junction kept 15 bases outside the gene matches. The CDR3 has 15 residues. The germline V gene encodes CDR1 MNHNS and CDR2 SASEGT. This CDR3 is CASRLRDRAQEGQFF. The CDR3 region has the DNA TGTGCCAGCAGACTCCGGGACAGGGCCCAAGAGGGGCAGTTCTTC.

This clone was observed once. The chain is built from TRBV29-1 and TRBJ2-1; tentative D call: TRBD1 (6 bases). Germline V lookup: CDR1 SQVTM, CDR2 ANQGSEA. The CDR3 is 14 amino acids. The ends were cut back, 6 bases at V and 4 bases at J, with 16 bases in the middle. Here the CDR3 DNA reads TGCAGCGTGAGCCAGGGGATATGGTACAATGAGCAGTTCTTC. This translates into CSVSQGIWYNEQFF.

The CDR3 loop reads CASSYSGGVENIQYF. CDR3 in DNA: TGTGCCAGCAGTTACTCGGGAGGGGTGGAAAACATTCAGTACTTC. The V and J genes are TRBV6-6 and TRBJ2-4; 7 bases line up with TRBD2. From germline, CDR1 is MNHNY and CDR2 SVGAGI (reference sequence). This CDR3 spans 15 amino acids. V lost 0 bases, J lost 5 bases, and 4 bases stayed unmatched.

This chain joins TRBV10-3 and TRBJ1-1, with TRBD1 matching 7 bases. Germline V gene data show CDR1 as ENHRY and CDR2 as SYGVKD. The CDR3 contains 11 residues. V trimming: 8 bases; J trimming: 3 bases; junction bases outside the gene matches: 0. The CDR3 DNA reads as TGTGCCATCCAGGGGGACACTGAAGCTTTCTTT. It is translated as CAIQGDTEAFF.

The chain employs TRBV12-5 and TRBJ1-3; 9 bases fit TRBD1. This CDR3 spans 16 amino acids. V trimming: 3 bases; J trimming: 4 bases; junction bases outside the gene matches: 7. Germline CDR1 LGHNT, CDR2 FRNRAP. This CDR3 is CASGFGQGYSGNTIYF. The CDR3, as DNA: TGTGCTAGTGGTTTCGGACAGGGGTATTCCGGAAACACCATATATTTT.

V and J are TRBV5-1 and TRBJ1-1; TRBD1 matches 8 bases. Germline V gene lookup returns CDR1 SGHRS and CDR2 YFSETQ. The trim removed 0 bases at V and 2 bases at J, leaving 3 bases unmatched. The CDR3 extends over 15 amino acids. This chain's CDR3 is CASSLARGRNTEAFF. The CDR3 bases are TGCGCCAGCAGCTTGGCCAGGGGGCGTAACACTGAAGCTTTCTTT.

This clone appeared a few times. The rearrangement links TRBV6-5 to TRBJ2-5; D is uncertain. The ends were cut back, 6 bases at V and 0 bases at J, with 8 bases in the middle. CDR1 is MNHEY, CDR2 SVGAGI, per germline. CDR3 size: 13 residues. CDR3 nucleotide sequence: TGTGCCAGCAGGACCGAGGACCAAGAGACCCAGTACTTC. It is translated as CASRTEDQETQYF.

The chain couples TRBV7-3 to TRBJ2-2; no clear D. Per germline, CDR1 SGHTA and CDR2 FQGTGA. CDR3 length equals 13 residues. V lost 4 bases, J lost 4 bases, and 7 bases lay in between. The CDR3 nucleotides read TGTGCCAGCAGCTCAACCCTCACCGGGGAGCTGTTTTTT. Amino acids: CASSSTLTGELFF.

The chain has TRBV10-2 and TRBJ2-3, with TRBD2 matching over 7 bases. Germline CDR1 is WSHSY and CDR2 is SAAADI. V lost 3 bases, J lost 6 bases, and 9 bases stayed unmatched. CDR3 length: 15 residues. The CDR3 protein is CASSEDKGLRDTQYF. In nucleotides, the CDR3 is TGCGCCAGCAGTGAAGACAAGGGACTACGCGATACGCAGTATTTT.